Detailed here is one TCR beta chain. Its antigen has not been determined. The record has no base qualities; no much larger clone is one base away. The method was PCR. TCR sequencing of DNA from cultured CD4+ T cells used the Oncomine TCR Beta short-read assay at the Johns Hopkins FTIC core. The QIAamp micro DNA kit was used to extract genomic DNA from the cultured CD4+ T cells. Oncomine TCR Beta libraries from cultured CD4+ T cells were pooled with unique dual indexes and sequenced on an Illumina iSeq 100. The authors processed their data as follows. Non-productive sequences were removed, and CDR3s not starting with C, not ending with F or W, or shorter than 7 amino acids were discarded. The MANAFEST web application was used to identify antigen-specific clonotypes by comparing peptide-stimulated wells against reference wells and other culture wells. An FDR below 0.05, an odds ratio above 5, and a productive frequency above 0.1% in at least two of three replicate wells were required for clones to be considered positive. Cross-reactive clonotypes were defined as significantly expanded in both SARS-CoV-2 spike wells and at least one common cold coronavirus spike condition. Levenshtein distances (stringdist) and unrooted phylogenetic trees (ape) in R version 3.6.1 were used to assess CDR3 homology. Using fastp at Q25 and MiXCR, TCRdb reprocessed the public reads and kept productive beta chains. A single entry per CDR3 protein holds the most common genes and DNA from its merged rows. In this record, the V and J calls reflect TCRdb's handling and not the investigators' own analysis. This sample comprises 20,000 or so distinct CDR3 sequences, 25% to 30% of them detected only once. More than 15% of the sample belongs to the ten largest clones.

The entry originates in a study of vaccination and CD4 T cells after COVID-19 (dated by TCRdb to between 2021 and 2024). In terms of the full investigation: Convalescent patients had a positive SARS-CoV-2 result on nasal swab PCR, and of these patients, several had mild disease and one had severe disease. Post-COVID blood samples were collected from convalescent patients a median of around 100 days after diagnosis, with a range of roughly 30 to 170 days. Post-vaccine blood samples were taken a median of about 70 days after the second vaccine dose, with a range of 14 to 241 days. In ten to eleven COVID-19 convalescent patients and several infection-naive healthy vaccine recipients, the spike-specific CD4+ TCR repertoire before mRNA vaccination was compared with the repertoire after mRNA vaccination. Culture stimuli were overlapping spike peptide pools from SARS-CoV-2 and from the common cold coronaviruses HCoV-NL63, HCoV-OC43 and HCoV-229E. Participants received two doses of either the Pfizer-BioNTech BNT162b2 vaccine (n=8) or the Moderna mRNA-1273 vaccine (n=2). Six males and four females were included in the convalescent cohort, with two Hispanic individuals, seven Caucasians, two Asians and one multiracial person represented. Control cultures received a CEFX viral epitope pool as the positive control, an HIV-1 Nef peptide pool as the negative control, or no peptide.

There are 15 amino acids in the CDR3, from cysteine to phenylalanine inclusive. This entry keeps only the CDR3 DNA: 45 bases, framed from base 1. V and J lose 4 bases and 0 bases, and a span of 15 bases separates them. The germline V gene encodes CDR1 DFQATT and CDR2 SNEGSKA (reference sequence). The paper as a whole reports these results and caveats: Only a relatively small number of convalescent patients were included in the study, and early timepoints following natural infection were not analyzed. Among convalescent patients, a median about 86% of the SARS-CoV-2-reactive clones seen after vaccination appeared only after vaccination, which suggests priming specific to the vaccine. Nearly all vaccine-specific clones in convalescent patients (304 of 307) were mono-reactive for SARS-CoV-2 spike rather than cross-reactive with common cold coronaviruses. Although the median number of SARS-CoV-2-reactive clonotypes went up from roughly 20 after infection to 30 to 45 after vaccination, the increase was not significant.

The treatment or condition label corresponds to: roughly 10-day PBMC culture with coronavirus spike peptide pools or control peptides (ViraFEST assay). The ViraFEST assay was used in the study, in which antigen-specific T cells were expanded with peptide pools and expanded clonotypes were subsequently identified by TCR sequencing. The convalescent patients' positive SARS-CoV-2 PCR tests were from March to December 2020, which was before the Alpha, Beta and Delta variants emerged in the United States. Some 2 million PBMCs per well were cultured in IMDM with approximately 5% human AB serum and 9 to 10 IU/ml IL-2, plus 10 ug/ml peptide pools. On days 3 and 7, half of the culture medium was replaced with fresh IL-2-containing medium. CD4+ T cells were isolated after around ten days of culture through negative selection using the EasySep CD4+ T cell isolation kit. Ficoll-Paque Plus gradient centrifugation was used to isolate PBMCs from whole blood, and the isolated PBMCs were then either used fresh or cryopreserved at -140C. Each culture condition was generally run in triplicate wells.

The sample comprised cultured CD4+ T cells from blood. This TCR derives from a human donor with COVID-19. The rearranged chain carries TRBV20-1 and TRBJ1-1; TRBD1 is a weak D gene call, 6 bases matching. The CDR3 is CSATPPTGLNTEAFF. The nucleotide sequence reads TGCAGTGCTACCCCCCCAACAGGGCTGAACACTGAAGCTTTCTTT.